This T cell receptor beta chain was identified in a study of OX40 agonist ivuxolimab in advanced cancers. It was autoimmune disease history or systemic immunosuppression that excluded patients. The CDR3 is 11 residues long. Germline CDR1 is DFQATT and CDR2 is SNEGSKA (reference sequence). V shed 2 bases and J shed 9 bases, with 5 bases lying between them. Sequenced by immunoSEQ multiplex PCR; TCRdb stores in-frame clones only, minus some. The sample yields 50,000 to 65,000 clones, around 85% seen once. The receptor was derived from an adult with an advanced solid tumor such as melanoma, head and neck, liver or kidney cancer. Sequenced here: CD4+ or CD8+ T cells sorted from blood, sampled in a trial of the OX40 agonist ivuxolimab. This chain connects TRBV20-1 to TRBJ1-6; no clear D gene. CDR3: CSARQVSPLHF. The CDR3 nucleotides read TGCAGTGCTAGACAGGTTTCACCCCTCCACTTT.